This T cell receptor (beta chain) was profiled in a study of response to subunit inactivated influenza vaccine. Broader study findings: After each seasonal influenza vaccination, few new T cells are recruited, the authors suggested.

Germline V gives CDR1 SGHRS, CDR2 YFSETQ. This CDR3 spans 14 amino acids. MiXCR was run by TCRdb on the RT-PCR reads, yielding one entry per CDR3 protein. The table records hundreds of thousands of distinct CDR3 sequences, roughly 23% of them present only once. This clonotype has ten or more counts. The antigen remains undetermined. The junction departs from germline at one end; a sequencing error may be responsible. The clonotype comes from a man aged 45-65 years who received an inactivated influenza vaccine. J is TRBJ2-3 and V is TRBV5-1; 8 positions match TRBD1. Here the sequenced sample was CD4+ T cells sorted from PBMCs, taken less than 6 days after vaccination. The CDR3 loop reads CASSLQGGTDTQYF. CDR3 coding DNA: TGTGCCAGCAGCTTACAGGGGGGCACAGATACGCAGTATTTT.